A single T cell receptor beta chain is shown here with its context. This record comes from a study of shared T cell receptors in the human thymus. This CDR3 comprises 12 residues. CDR1 SGHDT and CDR2 YYEEEE come from the germline V gene. Trimming took 1 base from V and 5 from J, leaving 7 bases between them. Libraries were prepared by immunoSEQ multiplex PCR; TCRdb keeps only in-frame clonotypes and omits some of them. Among about 660,000 clones listed, about 87% were seen once. These same data were also listed under a study on human thymus T cells. That report adds: Thymic samples were excised during corrective heart operations. An apparent bias in V and J gene usage was seen in thymic and blood repertoires. Related research described strongly overlapping thymic repertoires in unrelated people.

Sequences were obtained from thymocytes. This sequence originates from a boy under three years old with a congenital heart defect. The chain has TRBV5-6 and TRBJ2-7; a weak D match, TRBD1 (5 bases). In DNA, the CDR3 is TGTGCCAGCAGCTTGTACAGGAACGAGCAGTACTTC. Amino acids: CASSLYRNEQYF. Full variable domain (missing parts from reference TRBV5-6 and TRBJ2-7): DAGVTQSPTHLIKTRGQQVTLRCSPKSGHDTVSWYQQALGQGPQFIFQYYEEEERQRGNFPDRFSGHQFPNYSSELNVNALLLGDSALYLCASSLYRNEQYFGPGTRLTVT.